The 7 T cell receptor beta chains presented below share a single source sample, sequenced in a study of preoperative IRX-2 immunotherapy in early breast cancer. TCRdb's copy holds only in-frame clones and misses some; the assay was immunoSEQ multiplex PCR. This sample has roughly 57,000 clones, with around 94% found just once. Treatment indicated: preoperative locoregional IRX-2 cytokine immunotherapy. This specimen was taken from a patient treated with IRX-2 immunotherapy. The receptors here all came from a human donor with breast cancer.

The J gene is TRBJ2-2, the V gene TRBV2; D is undetermined. This CDR3 region has 11 residues. The germline CDR1 and CDR2 sequences are SNHLY and FYNNEI. V gave up 6 bases and J gave up 6 bases, with 5 bases separating them. The CDR3 nucleotides are TGTGCCAGCAGAGGGTCCGGGGAGCTGTTTTTT. It specifies CASRGSGELFF.

The rearrangement uses TRBV28 and TRBJ2-7; a weak D match, TRBD2 (5 bases). The germline V and J ends were trimmed by 8 bases and 0 bases, with 14 bases remaining between them. This CDR3 spans 14 amino acids. The germline V gene encodes CDR1 MDHEN and CDR2 SYDVKM. The CDR3 reads CASGPRASSYEQYF. The CDR3 nucleotides read TGTGCCAGCGGCCCGAGGGCGAGCTCCTACGAGCAGTACTTC.

This chain uses TRBV28 with TRBJ1-2, with 9 positions matching TRBD1. V gave up 2 bases and J gave up 1 base; unmatched junction bases: 14. Germline values: CDR1 MDHEN, CDR2 SYDVKM. The CDR3 has 19 amino acids. The DNA of the CDR3 is TGTGCCAGCAGTTTAACTGGAGGACCGGGACAGGGCCATAACTATGGCTACACCTTC. It codes for CASSLTGGPGQGHNYGYTF.

The gene calls are TRBV7-8 and TRBJ2-1; D remains unclear. The V gene lost 6 bases and the J gene lost 0 bases, with 12 bases spanning the gap. Germline assignment: CDR1 SGHVS and CDR2 FQNEAQ. CDR3 size: 15 residues. The CDR3 sequence: CASRFGPSSYNEQFF. The CDR3 region has the DNA TGTGCCAGCAGGTTCGGCCCTAGCTCCTACAATGAGCAGTTCTTC.

This clone came up once. The chain employs TRBV11-2 and TRBJ2-1, with D possibly TRBD2 on 6 matching bases. Trimming shortened V by 5 bases and J by 9 bases, and 23 bases separated the two germline ends. CDR1 and CDR2 from the germline V gene are SGHAT and FQNNGV. The CDR3 covers 16 residues. CDR3 region: CASSPRAGFPLGEQFF. The CDR3 coding sequence is TGTGCCAGCAGCCCCCGGGCGGGATTCCCCCTCGGTGAGCAGTTCTTC.

The rearrangement uses TRBV15 and TRBJ1-2; D might be TRBD1 (5 bases). The CDR3 spans 12 residues. V dropped 3 bases and J dropped 7 bases, with 9 bases sitting between them. CDR1 and CDR2 (germline): LNHNV, YYDKDF (reference sequence). CDR3 protein: CATSRGGVGYTF. The CDR3 nucleotides are TGTGCCACCAGCAGGGGGGGAGTTGGCTACACCTTC.

CDR3 sequence: CASSLNRDHEQFF. The CDR3 DNA follows: TGTGCCAGCAGCCTTAACAGGGACCATGAGCAGTTCTTC. The chain couples TRBV7-9 to TRBJ2-1, with a tentative D call TRBD1 (6 bases). CDR3 length equals 13 residues. From germline, CDR1 is SEHNR and CDR2 FQNEAQ (reference sequence). V lost 5 bases and J 8 bases, leaving 13 bases between the germline ends. Based on the CDR3 plus reference TRBV7-9 and TRBJ2-1, the full variable domain is DTGVSQNPRHKITKRGQNVTFRCDPISEHNRLYWYRQTLGQGPEFLTYFQNEAQLEKSRLLSDRFSAERPKGSFSTLEIQRTEQGDSAMYLCASSLNRDHEQFFGPGTRLTVL.